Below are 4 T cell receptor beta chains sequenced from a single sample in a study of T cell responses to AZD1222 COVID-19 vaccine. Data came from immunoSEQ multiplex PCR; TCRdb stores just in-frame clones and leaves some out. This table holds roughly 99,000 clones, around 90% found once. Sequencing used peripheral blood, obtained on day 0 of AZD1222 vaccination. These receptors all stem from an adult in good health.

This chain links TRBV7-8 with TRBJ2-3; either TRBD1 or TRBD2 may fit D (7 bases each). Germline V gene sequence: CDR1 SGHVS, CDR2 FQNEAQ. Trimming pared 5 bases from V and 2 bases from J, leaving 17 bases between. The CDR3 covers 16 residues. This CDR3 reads CASSQGGQGDTDTQYF. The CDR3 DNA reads TGTGCCAGCAGCCAGGGGGGGCAGGGGGACACAGATACGCAGTATTTT.

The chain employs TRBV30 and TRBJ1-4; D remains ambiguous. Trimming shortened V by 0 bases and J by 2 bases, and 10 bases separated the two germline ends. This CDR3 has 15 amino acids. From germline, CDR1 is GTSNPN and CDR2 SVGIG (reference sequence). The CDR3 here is CAWSVAGLTNEKLFF. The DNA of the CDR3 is TGTGCCTGGAGTGTAGCGGGTCTGACTAATGAAAAACTGTTTTTT.

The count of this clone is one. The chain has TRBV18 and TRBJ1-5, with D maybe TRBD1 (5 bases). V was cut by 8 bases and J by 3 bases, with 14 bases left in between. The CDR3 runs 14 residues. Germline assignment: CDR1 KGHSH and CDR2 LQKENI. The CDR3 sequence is CASLGGTDNQPQHF. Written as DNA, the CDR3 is TGTGCCAGCCTGGGGGGGACGGACAATCAGCCCCAGCATTTT.

The CDR3 DNA is TGTGCCAGTAGTGCCCGAGCGGGGGACGAGCAGTACTTC. This sequence encodes CASSARAGDEQYF. The chain recombines TRBV19 with TRBJ2-7; 8 bases are a match to TRBD2. Germline-derived CDR1 and CDR2 are LNHDA and SQIVND (reference sequence). CDR3 size: 13 residues. J lost 5 bases, V lost 5 bases, and 5 bases had no gene match.